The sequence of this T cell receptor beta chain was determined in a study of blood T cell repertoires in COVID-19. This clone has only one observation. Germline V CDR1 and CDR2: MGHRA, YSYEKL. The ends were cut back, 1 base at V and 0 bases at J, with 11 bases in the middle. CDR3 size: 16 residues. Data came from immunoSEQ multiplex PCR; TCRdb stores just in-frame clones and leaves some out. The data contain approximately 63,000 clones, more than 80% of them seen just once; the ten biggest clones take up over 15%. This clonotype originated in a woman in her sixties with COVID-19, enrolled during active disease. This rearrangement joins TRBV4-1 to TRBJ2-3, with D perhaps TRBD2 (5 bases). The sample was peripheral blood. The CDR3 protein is CASSQGLAVSTDTQYF. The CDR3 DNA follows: TGCGCCAGCAGCCAAGGTCTAGCAGTTAGCACAGATACGCAGTATTTT.